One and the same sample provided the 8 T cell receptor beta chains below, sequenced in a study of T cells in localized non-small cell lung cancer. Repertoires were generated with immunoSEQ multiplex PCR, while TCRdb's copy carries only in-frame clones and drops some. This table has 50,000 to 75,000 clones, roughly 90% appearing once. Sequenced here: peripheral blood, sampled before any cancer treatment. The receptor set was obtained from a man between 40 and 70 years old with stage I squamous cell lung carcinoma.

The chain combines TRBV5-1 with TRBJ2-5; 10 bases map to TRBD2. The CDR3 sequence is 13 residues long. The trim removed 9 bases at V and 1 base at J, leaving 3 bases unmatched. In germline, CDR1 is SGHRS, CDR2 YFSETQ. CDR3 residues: CATGTSAQETQYF. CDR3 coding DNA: TGCGCCACCGGGACTAGCGCCCAAGAGACCCAGTACTTC.

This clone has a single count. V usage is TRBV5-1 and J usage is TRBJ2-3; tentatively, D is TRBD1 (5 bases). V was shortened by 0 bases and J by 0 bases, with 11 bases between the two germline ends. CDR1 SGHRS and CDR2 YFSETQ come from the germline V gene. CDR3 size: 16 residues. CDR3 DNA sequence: TGCGCCAGCAGCTTGGAAGGGGCCCTTAGCACAGATACGCAGTATTTT. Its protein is CASSLEGALSTDTQYF.

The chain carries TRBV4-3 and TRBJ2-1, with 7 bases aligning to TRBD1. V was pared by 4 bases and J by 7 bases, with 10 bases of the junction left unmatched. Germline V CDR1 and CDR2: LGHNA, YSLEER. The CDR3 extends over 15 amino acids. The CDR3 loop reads CASSLVSQGENEQFF. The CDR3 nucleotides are TGCGCCAGCAGCCTGGTCTCCCAGGGGGAGAATGAGCAGTTCTTC.

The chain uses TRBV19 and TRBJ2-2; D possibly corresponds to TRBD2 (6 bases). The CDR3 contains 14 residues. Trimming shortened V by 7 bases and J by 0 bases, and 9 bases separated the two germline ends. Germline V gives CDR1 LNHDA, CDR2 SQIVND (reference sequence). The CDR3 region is CASTEGSNTGELFF. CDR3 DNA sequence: TGTGCCAGTACGGAGGGGTCGAACACCGGGGAGCTGTTTTTT.

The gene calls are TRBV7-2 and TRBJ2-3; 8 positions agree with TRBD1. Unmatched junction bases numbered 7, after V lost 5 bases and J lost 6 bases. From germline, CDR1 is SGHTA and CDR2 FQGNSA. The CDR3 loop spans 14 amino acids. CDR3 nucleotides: TGTGCCAGCAGCCCCGACAGGGGTCCGGATACGCAGTATTTT. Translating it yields CASSPDRGPDTQYF.

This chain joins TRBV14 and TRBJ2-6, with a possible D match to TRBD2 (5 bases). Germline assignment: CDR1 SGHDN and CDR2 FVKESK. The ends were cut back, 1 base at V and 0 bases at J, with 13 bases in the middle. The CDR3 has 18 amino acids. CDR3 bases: TGTGCCAGCAGCCAAGGAGGCGGGTATCTCTCTGGGGCCAACGTCCTGACTTTC. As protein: CASSQGGGYLSGANVLTF.

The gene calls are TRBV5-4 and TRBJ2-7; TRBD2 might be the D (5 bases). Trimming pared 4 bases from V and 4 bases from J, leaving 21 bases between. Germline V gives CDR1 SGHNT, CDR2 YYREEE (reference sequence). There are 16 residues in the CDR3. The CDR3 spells CASSQPRGGSRYEQYF. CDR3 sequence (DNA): TGTGCCAGCAGCCAACCACGCGGAGGTTCCAGGTACGAGCAGTACTTC.

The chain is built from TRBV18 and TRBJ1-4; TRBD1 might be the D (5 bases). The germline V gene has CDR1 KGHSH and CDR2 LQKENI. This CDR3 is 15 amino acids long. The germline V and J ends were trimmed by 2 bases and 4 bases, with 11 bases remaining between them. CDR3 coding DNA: TGTGCCAGCTCACCAATCAGGGCTGATAATGAAAAACTGTTTTTT. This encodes CASSPIRADNEKLFF.